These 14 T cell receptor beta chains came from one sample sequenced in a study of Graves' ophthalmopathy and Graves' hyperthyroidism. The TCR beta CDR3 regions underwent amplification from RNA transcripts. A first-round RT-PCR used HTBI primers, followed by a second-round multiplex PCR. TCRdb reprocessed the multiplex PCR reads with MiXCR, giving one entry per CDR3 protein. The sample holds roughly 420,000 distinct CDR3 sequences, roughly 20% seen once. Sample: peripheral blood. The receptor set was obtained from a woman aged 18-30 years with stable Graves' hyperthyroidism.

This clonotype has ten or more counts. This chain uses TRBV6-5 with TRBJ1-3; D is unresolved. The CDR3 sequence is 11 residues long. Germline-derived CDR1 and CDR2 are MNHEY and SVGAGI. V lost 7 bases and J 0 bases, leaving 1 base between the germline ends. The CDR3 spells CASTSGNTIYF. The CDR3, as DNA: TGTGCCAGCACCTCTGGAAACACCATATATTTT.

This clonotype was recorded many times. CDR3 residues: CASSLIGPYEQYF. DNA for the CDR3: TGCGCCAGCAGCTTGATCGGACCGTACGAGCAGTACTTC. V usage is TRBV5-1 and J usage is TRBJ2-7; D is undetermined. V was pared by 1 base and J by 4 bases, with 9 bases between. The CDR3 has 13 residues. Looked up from germline, CDR1 is SGHRS and CDR2 is YFSETQ.

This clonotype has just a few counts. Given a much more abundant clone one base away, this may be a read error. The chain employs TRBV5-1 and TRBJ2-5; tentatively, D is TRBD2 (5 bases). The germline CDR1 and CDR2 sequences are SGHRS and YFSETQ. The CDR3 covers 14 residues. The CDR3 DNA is TGCGTCAGCAGCTTCGGACGGGGAGAAGAGACCCAGTACTTC. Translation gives CVSSFGRGEETQYF.

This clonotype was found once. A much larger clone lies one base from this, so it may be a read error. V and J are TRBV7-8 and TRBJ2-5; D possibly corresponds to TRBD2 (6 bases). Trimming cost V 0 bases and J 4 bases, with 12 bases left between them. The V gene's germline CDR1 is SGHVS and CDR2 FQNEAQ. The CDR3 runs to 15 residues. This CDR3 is CASSLASLASETQYF. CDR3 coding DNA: TGTGCCAGCAGCTTAGCGAGCCTAGCGTCAGAGACCCAGTACTTC.

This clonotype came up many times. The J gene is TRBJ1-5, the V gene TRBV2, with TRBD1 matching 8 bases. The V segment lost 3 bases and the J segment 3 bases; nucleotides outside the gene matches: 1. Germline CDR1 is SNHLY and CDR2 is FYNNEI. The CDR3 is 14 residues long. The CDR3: CASSEDRVNQPQHF. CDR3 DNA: TGTGCCAGCAGTGAGGACAGGGTCAATCAGCCCCAGCATTTT.

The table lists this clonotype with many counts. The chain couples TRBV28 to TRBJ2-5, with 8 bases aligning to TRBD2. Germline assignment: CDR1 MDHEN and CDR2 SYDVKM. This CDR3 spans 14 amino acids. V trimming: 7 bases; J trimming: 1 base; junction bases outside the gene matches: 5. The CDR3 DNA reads TGTGCCAGCATAGCGGGGTTTGGCCAAGAGACCCAGTACTTC. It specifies CASIAGFGQETQYF.

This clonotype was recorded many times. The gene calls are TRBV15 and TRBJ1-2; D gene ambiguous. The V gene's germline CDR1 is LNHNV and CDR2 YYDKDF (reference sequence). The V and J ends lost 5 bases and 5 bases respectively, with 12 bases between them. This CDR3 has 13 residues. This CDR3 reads CATSHELGYGYTF. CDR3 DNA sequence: TGTGCCACCAGCCACGAACTGGGGTATGGCTACACCTTC.

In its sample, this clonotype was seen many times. For the CDR3, the DNA is TGTGCCAGCAGCTCAAACCAGGGGGCGCCTGCTTTCTTT. Translated, it gives CASSSNQGAPAFF. J is TRBJ1-1 and V is TRBV7-8, with 8 positions matching TRBD1. The CDR3 loop spans 13 amino acids. V dropped 4 bases and J dropped 11; count of bases not matched to a gene: 9. The germline V gene encodes CDR1 SGHVS and CDR2 FQNEAQ. Full variable domain (missing parts from reference TRBV7-8 and TRBJ1-1): GAGVSQSPRYKVAKRGQDVALRCDPISGHVSLFWYQQALGQGPEFLTYFQNEAQLDKSGLPSDRFFAERPEGSVSTLKIQRTQQEDSAVYLCASSSNQGAPAFFGQGTRLTVV.

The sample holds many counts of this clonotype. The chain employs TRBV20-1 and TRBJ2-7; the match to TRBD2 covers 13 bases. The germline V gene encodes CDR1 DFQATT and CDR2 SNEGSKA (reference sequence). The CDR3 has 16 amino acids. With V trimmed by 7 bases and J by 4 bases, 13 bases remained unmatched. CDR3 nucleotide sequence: TGCAGTGGGACTAGCGGGAGAGTTGGCCTTGGTTACGAGCAGTACTTC. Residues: CSGTSGRVGLGYEQYF.

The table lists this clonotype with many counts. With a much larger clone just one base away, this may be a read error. CDR3 region: CASSTGTNYGYTF. CDR3 DNA: TGTGCTAGTAGCACGGGTACTAACTATGGCTACACCTTC. The chain is built from TRBV12-5 and TRBJ1-2; D gene ambiguous. V was cut by 8 bases and J by 0 bases, with 10 bases left in between. Looked up from germline, CDR1 is LGHNT and CDR2 is FRNRAP. The CDR3 consists of 13 residues.

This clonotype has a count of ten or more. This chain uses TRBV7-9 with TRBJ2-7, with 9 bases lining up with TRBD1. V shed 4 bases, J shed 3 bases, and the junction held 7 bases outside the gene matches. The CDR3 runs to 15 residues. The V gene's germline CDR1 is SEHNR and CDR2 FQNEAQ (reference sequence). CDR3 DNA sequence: TGTGCCAGCAGCTACCCGGGACAGGGCGTCTACGAGCAGTACTTC. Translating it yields CASSYPGQGVYEQYF.

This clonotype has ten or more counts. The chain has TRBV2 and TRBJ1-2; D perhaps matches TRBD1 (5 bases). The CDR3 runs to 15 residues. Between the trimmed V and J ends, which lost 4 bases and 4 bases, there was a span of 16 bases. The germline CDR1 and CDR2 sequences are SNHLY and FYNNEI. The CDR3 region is CASSGERGTVYGYTF. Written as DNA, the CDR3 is TGTGCCAGCAGTGGGGAAAGAGGGACGGTCTATGGCTACACCTTC.

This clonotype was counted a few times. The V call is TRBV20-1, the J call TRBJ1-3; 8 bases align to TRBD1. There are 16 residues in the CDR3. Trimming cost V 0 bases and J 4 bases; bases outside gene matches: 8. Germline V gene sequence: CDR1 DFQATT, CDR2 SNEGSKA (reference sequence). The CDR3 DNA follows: TGCAGTGCTAGAGATAATCGCAGGGGGCTAGGAAACACCATATATTTT. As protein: CSARDNRRGLGNTIYF.

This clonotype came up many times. Written as DNA, the CDR3 is TGTGCCAGCAGCGTAGCTGACGGGAGGGCTTTCACCGGGGAGCTGTTTTTT. As protein: CASSVADGRAFTGELFF. The rearrangement links TRBV9 to TRBJ2-2; 8 bases match TRBD2. Germline-derived CDR1 and CDR2 are SGDLS and YYNGEE. The CDR3 has 17 residues. The ends lost 0 bases at V and 4 bases at J; junction bases unmatched: 8.